These 8 T cell receptor beta chains were sequenced from one sample in a study of Ad26.COV2.S vaccination and SARS-CoV-2 variants. Produced via immunoSEQ multiplex PCR; TCRdb's table is partial and in-frame only. This repertoire shows some 420,000 clones, approximately 88% found once; its top ten account for about 3.5%. Documented treatment: roughly 19 received Ad26.COV2.S at low or high dose, single or two shots; roughly 5 received placebo; per-sample allocation not given. Samples came from day 63 after the first vaccine or placebo injection. The sequenced sample was peripheral blood, obtained in a trial of Ad26.COV2.S vaccine versus placebo. The receptors were sampled from a person aged 18 to 59 who received the Ad26.COV2.S COVID-19 vaccine or a placebo.

V is TRBV5-6 and J is TRBJ1-2; D gene uncertain. Trimming cost V 5 bases and J 8 bases, with 22 bases left between them. The CDR3 covers 15 residues. Germline V lookup: CDR1 SGHDT, CDR2 YYEEEE. CDR3 sequence reads: CASSLPQLHPWGYTF. The CDR3 coding sequence is TGTGCCAGCAGTCTTCCCCAACTCCATCCTTGGGGCTACACCTTC. Based on the CDR3 plus reference TRBV5-6 and TRBJ1-2, the full variable domain is DAGVTQSPTHLIKTRGQQVTLRCSPKSGHDTVSWYQQALGQGPQFIFQYYEEEERQRGNFPDRFSGHQFPNYSSELNVNALLLGDSALYLCASSLPQLHPWGYTFGSGTRLTVV.

The chain uses TRBV28 and TRBJ1-2; D is perhaps TRBD1 (6 bases). Germline V lookup: CDR1 MDHEN, CDR2 SYDVKM. The V end was cut by 1 base, the J end by 7 bases, with 10 bases between. The CDR3 extends over 13 amino acids. CDR3 coding DNA: TGTGCCAGCAGTTTATATGGACAGAGTGGCTACACCTTC. Encoded protein: CASSLYGQSGYTF.

V gene TRBV2 combines with J gene TRBJ1-2, with D unclear. Germline CDR1 reads SNHLY; CDR2 reads FYNNEI. Trimming took off 2 bases at V and 2 bases at J, with 9 bases between the two ends. The CDR3 extends over 14 amino acids. CDR3 bases: TGTGCCAGCAGTGAAATGGCCGGGAACTATGGCTACACCTTC. It yields the protein CASSEMAGNYGYTF.

The chain uses TRBV18 and TRBJ1-4; 9 bases agree with TRBD1. V was clipped by 3 bases and J by 8 bases; unmatched bases: 4. The CDR3 covers 14 residues. Looked up from germline, CDR1 is KGHSH and CDR2 is LQKENI. The CDR3 loop reads CASSPGQGVEKLFF. The CDR3, as DNA: TGTGCCAGCTCACCGGGACAGGGAGTGGAAAAACTGTTTTTT.

The chain couples TRBV6-2 or TRBV6-3 to TRBJ1-5, with unresolved D. Germline lookup yields CDR1 MNHEY and CDR2 SVGEGT. Trimming stripped 4 bases from V and 2 bases from J, with 15 bases between. The CDR3 sequence is 16 residues long. For the CDR3, the DNA is TGTGCCAGCAGTTTCCATAATATACGACGCAATCAGCCCCAGCATTTT. Its protein product is CASSFHNIRRNQPQHF.

This chain connects TRBV3-1 (or the pseudogene TRBV3-2) to TRBJ2-1; 8 bases are a match to TRBD1. Per the germline V gene, CDR1 is LGHDT and CDR2 is YNNKEL (reference sequence). V shed 0 bases, J shed 2 bases, and the junction held 12 bases outside the gene matches. The CDR3 has 19 residues. The CDR3, as DNA: TGTGCCAGCAGCCAAGAGTTTCAGGGGGCGAAAAGGGCCTACAATGAGCAGTTCTTC. Protein: CASSQEFQGAKRAYNEQFF.

The chain combines TRBV10-3 with TRBJ2-3; 10 bases line up with TRBD2. The V and J ends lost 5 bases and 4 bases, in that order; junction bases with no gene match: 6. CDR1 is ENHRY and CDR2 is SYGVKD in the germline V gene. The length of the CDR3 is 15 residues. The CDR3 sequence is CAISSGTSVSDTQYF. The CDR3 nucleotides read TGTGCCATCAGTTCCGGGACTAGCGTCTCAGATACGCAGTATTTT.

J is TRBJ1-6 and V is TRBV4-2, with 7 bases lining up with TRBD1. The CDR3 length is 17 residues. Germline CDR1 LGHNA, CDR2 YNFKEQ. J was trimmed by 7 bases and V by 3 bases; bases with no gene match: 12. This chain's CDR3 is CASSQLAGQRTNSPLHF. CDR3 in DNA: TGTGCCAGCAGCCAGCTAGCGGGACAGCGGACCAATTCACCCCTCCACTTT.